This T cell receptor beta chain emerged from a study of T-cell memory formation after mild COVID-19 (dated by TCRdb to the early 2020s). General notes on the study: TCR sequence clusters from the two donors were found to be largely donor specific. In a couple of donors, T-cell clones that expanded and contracted after mild COVID-19 were tracked by sequencing TCRalpha and TCRbeta repertoires over time. Two young, previously healthy adult volunteers, one female and one male, were included in the cohort. Beyond this particular receptor, the publication reports: The study included only a couple of mild cases, and larger cohorts that include severe cases with pre-infection samples were judged to be necessary. SARS-CoV-2 specificity was not confirmed for the second-wave clones peaking on day 37. Clones contracting from day 15 to 85 had balanced CD4/CD8 phenotypes, while a second wave expanding from day 15 to 37 was biased towards CD4+. Contracting CD4+ clones appeared mostly in the CM and EM memory subsets, whereas CD8+ clones were enriched in EMRA. Some responding clones were detected in pre-infection memory, suggesting pre-existing cross-reactive memory T cells joined the SARS-CoV-2 response.

The table lists this clonotype with a few counts. Its antigen is currently not known. Base qualities are not recorded, but no much larger clone differs from it by a single base. Data came from an Illumina NovaSeq 6000. TCRalpha and TCRbeta cDNA libraries were built by 5'RACE with constant-segment primers, adding sample barcodes and unique molecular identifiers. Trizol reagent was used to extract RNA from every sample. Library amplification was performed in two PCR steps, and a second sample barcode and Illumina TruSeq adapters were introduced in the second step. Sequencing of the libraries was done on an Illumina NovaSeq, producing 2 x 150 bp paired-end reads. Per the source publication's procedure: With migec v1.2.7, reads were demultiplexed and then collapsed into UMI-guided consensus sequences. Using mixcr v2.1.11, UMI consensuses were aligned to TRA and TRB V and J templates and then assembled into clonotypes. Clonotypes were classified as expanded or contracted when called significant by both edgeR and NoisET, with noise models trained on biological replicates. For edgeR calls, a false discovery rate-adjusted p below 0.01 and a log2 fold-change threshold of 1 were applied. As an exploratory analysis of dynamics, PCA with hierarchical clustering was applied to max-normalized trajectories of the 1000 most abundant clonotypes. Separately sequenced CD4+ and CD8+ repertoires were used to assign a CD4 or CD8 phenotype to each responding clone. The public sequencing data were trimmed at Q25 with fastp and processed into clonotypes with MiXCR by TCRdb, which kept only in-frame beta chains. For every CDR3 protein sequence, its rows merge into one entry that carries the most common genes and DNA. Clone size and V and J calls follow TCRdb, not the original study. The sample table contains roughly 80,000 distinct CDR3 sequences; only one count was recorded for approximately 23% of them. Jointly, the top ten make up over 40% of the sample.

V and J lose 4 bases and 0 bases, and a span of 14 bases separates them. The CDR3 holds 15 amino acids from the cysteine to the phenylalanine. The retained sequence is limited to the CDR3, 45 bases, with the frame set at the first base. The germline V gene specifies SGHRS as CDR1 and YFSETQ as CDR2. Ficoll-Paque density gradient centrifugation was the method used to isolate PBMCs. The sequencing input was PBMCs or a T cell subset sorted from them (not recorded which). This TCR was sampled from a man between 18 and 35 years old who had mild COVID-19 (a few samples of this study predate the infection). The sample titles of this study are shuffled in the database, so cell type and time point are left out; the donor was told from shared clones. The sequence is built from TRBV5-1 and TRBJ2-7, and the D gene may be TRBD2, 6 bases matching. The encoded CDR3 is CASSLRSGVSYEQYF. The DNA reads TGCGCCAGCAGCCTCCGGTCGGGAGTCTCCTACGAGCAGTACTTC. Supplemented by the reference TRBV5-1 and TRBJ2-7 proteins around the CDR3, the complete variable domain is KAGVTQTPRYLIKTRGQQVTLSCSPISGHRSVSWYQQTPGQGLQFLFEYFSETQRNKGNFPGRFSGRQFSNSRSEMNVSTLELGDSALYLCASSLRSGVSYEQYFGPGTRLTVT.